This T cell receptor beta chain appears in the sequencing data of a study of PD-1 blockade in classical Hodgkin lymphoma. The sample's time point: cycle 4 day 1 (C4D1), after about 6 weeks of nivolumab. Every patient had relapsed following autologous stem cell transplantation, and cohorts differed in brentuximab vedotin exposure. Magnetic negative selection of thawed PBMCs was the method by which CD4+ T cells were purified. Study-wide results and caveats: At baseline, newly diagnosed patients reportedly showed less TCR diversity than healthy donors. Individuals who commenced nivolumab within less than 1 year of ASCT were excluded. By cycle point C4D1, TCR diversity had risen significantly in CD4+ cells (but not CD8+ cells).

Worth noting for this clone: No antigen is known for it.

Repertoires were generated with immunoSEQ multiplex PCR, while TCRdb's copy carries only in-frame clones and drops some. The sample holds around 37,000 clones; roughly nine tenths are singletons and the top ten take about 0.31%. This clonotype was sampled from a human donor with classical Hodgkin lymphoma. Sequenced material: CD4+ T cells from blood, taken before the fourth cycle of nivolumab.

This CDR3 reads CASRPWTGTTRSNQPQHF. The CDR3 DNA follows: TGTGCCAGTAGACCTTGGACAGGGACAACCCGGTCCAATCAGCCCCAGCATTTT. The chain is built from TRBV19 and TRBJ1-5; the match to TRBD1 covers 8 bases. This CDR3 comprises 18 residues. Germline CDR1 and CDR2: LNHDA and SQIVND (reference sequence). The V gene end was trimmed by 6 bases and the J gene end by 3 bases; junction bases not matched to a gene: 16.